This TCR beta chain was obtained from a study of cytomegalovirus exposure and HLA in healthy donors. The PCR was carried out with 60 Vbeta primers and 13 Jbeta primers. Profiling relied on immunoSEQ multiplex PCR, and the TCRdb table lists in-frame clones only, not all of them. The sample yields 130,000 to 150,000 clones, approximately 80% seen once. This CDR3 has 16 amino acids. From germline, CDR1 is SGHRS and CDR2 YFSETQ. V dropped 3 bases and J dropped 4 bases, with 19 bases sitting between them. The receptor's source is a female donor in good health and CMV-seronegative. Material: PBMCs. The rearrangement uses TRBV5-1 and TRBJ1-1; no firm D call. The CDR3 sequence: CASSSSWFGLGTEAFF. The CDR3 DNA is TGCGCCAGCAGCTCCTCGTGGTTCGGGTTGGGCACTGAAGCTTTCTTT.